A selection of T cell receptor beta chains follows, all from one sample in a study of shared clonotypes between healthy human individuals. Method: immunoSEQ multiplex PCR; TCRdb's copy keeps in-frame clones and lacks some. The data contain about 2.3 million clones, less than 95% of them seen just once; the ten biggest clones take up about 0.41%. The material sequenced was naive CD4+ T cells from PBMCs. Receptors originate from a man younger than 30 in good health. Some clones in this sample may be carry-over from other donors' samples. CDR3s include the opening cysteine and the closing phenylalanine or tryptophan. A D gene is named only where the DNA matches it firmly. Clone size appears in some rows only: once, few, many, or a class for an expanded clone.

- | - | TRBJ1-1 | TRBV19 | CASSTTMNTEAFF | TGTGCCAGTAGTACGACTATGAACACTGAAGCTTTCTTT
- | - | TRBJ2-7 | TRBV27 | CASSIRDSGFYEQYF | TGTGCCAGCAGTATCCGGGACTCAGGGTTCTACGAGCAGTACTTC
- | TRBD1 | TRBJ2-2 | TRBV2 | CASSVYGTGNTGELFF | TGTGCCAGCAGTGTTTACGGGACAGGGAACACCGGGGAGCTGTTTTTT
- | TRBD2 | TRBJ2-1 | TRBV11-3 | CASSPGGSYNEQFF | TGTGCCAGCAGCCCGGGAGGCTCCTACAATGAGCAGTTCTTC
- | - | TRBJ1-4 | TRBV7-9 | CASSLGVGSEKLFF | TGTGCCAGCAGCTTAGGGGTCGGCAGTGAAAAACTGTTTTTT
- | - | TRBJ2-5 | TRBV28 | CASSFIGVETQYF | TGTGCCAGCAGTTTTATAGGGGTTGAGACCCAGTACTTC
- | - | TRBJ2-2 | TRBV4-2 | CASSQGPGGGLTGELFF | TGTGCCAGCAGCCAAGGCCCGGGGGGCGGGCTTACCGGGGAGCTGTTTTTT
- | - | TRBJ1-6 | TRBV7-3 | CASSLRAHNSPLHF | TGTGCCAGCAGCCTCCGGGCCCATAATTCACCCCTCCACTTT
- | TRBD2 | TRBJ2-3 | TRBV10-3 | CAISEPLGIAGGVDTQYF | TGTGCCATCAGTGAGCCCCTGGGGATAGCGGGAGGGGTGGATACGCAGTATTTT
- | TRBD2 | TRBJ2-1 | TRBV14 | CASSLTSGRAYEQFF | TGTGCCAGCAGCCTGACTAGCGGGAGGGCCTATGAGCAGTTCTTC
- | - | TRBJ2-7 | TRBV7-3 | CASSLTAGDNYEQYF | TGTGCCAGCAGCTTAACTGCGGGGGACAACTACGAGCAGTACTTC
once | - | TRBJ2-7 | TRBV10-1 | CASSTSGPSYSCEQYF | -
- | TRBD1 | TRBJ1-1 | TRBV6-5 | CASSFQRGQGNTEAFF | TGTGCCAGCAGTTTTCAACGGGGACAGGGGAACACTGAAGCTTTCTTT
- | - | TRBJ1-4 | TRBV25-1 | CASRAPPGRGTNEKLFF | TGTGCCAGCAGAGCCCCTCCTGGTAGGGGAACTAATGAAAAACTGTTTTTT
- | - | TRBJ2-6 | TRBV7-3 | CASSFRLAESSGANVLTF | TGTGCCAGCAGCTTTCGTTTGGCGGAGTCCTCTGGGGCCAACGTCCTGACTTTC
- | TRBD1 | TRBJ1-2 | TRBV7-9 | CASSPGQGTWGYTF | TGTGCCAGCAGCCCCGGACAGGGGACGTGGGGCTACACCTTC
few | - | TRBJ1-1 | TRBV11-2 | CASSLVVGLNTEAFF | TGTGCCAGCAGCTTAGTCGTCGGGCTGAACACTGAAGCTTTCTTT
- | TRBD1 | TRBJ2-3 | TRBV5-4 | CASSLETGFILDTQYF | TGTGCCAGCAGCTTGGAGACAGGGTTTATTCTCGATACGCAGTATTTT
- | - | TRBJ2-1 | TRBV5-1 | CASSLTRGRPRHEQFF | TGCGCCAGCAGCTTGACCAGGGGTCGCCCTCGCCATGAGCAGTTCTTC
- | - | TRBJ2-7 | TRBV28 | CASSSFINDASHRTSYEQYF | TGTGCCAGCAGTTCCTTCATCAACGACGCTAGCCACCGGACCTCCTACGAGCAGTACTTC
- | TRBD2 | TRBJ2-1 | TRBV9 | CASSVGTSGSYEQFF | TGTGCCAGCAGCGTTGGGACTAGCGGGAGCTATGAGCAGTTCTTC
once | - | TRBJ2-1 | TRBV20-1 | CSALTRYEQFF | TGCAGTGCCCTGACCCGCTATGAGCAGTTCTTC
- | TRBD1 | TRBJ2-3 | TRBV18 | CASSPTTGGADTQYF | TGTGCCAGCTCACCAACGACAGGGGGCGCAGATACGCAGTATTTT
- | - | TRBJ1-2 | TRBV7-9 | CASSPAFYGYTF | TGTGCCAGCAGCCCAGCATTTTATGGCTACACCTTC
- | TRBD2 | TRBJ2-1 | TRBV27 | CASSLGVSGLAGLYEQFF | TGTGCCAGCAGTTTAGGGGTTTCGGGACTAGCGGGATTGTATGAGCAGTTCTTC
- | TRBD1 | TRBJ1-1 | TRBV27 | CASSRTGGEMNTEAFF | TGTGCCAGCAGTCGGACAGGGGGGGAAATGAACACTGAAGCTTTCTTT